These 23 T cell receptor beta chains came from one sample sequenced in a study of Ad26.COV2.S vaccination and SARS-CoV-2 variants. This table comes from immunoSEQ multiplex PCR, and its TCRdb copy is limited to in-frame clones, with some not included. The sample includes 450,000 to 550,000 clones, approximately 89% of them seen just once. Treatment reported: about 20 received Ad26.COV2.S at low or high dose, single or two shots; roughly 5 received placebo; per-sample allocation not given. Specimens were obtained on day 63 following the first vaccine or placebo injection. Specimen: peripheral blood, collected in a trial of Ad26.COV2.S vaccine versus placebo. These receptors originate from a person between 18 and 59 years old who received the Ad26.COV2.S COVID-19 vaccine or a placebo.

CDR3 nucleotide sequence: TGTGCCAGCGCCCGAGGGCGGGGAAACACCATATATTTT. Translation gives CASARGRGNTIYF. The rearrangement links TRBV9 to TRBJ1-3; D remains ambiguous. The CDR3 has 13 residues. The germline V gene encodes CDR1 SGDLS and CDR2 YYNGEE. V lost 7 bases and J 4 bases, leaving 12 bases between the germline ends.

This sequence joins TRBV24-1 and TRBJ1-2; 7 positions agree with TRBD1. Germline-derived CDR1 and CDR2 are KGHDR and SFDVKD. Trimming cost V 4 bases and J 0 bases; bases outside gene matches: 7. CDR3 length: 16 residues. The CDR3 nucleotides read TGTGCCACCAGTGACGGAAGACAGGGTACTAACTATGGCTACACCTTC. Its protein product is CATSDGRQGTNYGYTF.

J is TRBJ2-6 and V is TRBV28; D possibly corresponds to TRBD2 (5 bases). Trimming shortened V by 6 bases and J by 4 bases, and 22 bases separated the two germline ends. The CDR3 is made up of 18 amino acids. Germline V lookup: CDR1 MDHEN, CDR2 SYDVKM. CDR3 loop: CASSPRARYEAGANVLTF. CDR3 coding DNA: TGTGCCAGCAGCCCGCGGGCCAGGTACGAGGCCGGGGCCAACGTCCTGACTTTC.

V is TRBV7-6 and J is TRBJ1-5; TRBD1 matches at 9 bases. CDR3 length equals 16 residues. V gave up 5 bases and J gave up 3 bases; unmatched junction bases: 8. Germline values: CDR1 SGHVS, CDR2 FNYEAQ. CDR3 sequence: CASSPPGQGYNQPQHF. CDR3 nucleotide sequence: TGTGCCAGCAGCCCGCCGGGACAGGGTTACAATCAGCCCCAGCATTTT. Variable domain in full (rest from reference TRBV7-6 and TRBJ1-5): GAGVSQSPRYKVTKRGQDVALRCDPISGHVSLYWYRQALGQGPEFLTYFNYEAQQDKSGLPNDRFSAERPEGSISTLTIQRTEQRDSAMYRCASSPPGQGYNQPQHFGDGTRLSIL.

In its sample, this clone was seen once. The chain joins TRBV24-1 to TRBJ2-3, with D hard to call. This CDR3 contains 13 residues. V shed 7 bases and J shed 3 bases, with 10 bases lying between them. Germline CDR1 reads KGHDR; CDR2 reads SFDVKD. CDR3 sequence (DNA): TGTGCCACCAGCCTATGGGGAACAGATACGCAGTATTTT. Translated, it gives CATSLWGTDTQYF.

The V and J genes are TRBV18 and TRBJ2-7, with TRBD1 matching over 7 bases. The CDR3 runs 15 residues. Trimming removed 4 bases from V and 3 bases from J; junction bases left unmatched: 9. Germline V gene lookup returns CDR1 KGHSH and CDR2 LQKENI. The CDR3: CASSQTPGQSYEQYF. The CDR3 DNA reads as TGTGCCAGCTCACAAACACCGGGACAGAGCTACGAGCAGTACTTC.

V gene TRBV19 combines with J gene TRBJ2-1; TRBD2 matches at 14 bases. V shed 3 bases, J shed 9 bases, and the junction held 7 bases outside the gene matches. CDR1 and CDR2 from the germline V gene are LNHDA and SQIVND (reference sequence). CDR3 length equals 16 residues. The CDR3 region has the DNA TGTGCCAGTAGTATCGGACTAGCGGGAGGTCCAGGTGAGCAGTTCTTC. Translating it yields CASSIGLAGGPGEQFF.

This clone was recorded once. CDR3 amino acids: CASSQDQGAGELFF. The CDR3 nucleotides read TGTGCCAGCAGCCAAGATCAGGGCGCCGGGGAGCTGTTTTTT. V is TRBV4-2 and J is TRBJ2-2, with a possible D match to TRBD1 (5 bases). The V gene's germline CDR1 is LGHNA and CDR2 YNFKEQ. The V end was cut by 0 bases, the J end by 6 bases, with 8 bases between. The CDR3 extends over 14 amino acids.

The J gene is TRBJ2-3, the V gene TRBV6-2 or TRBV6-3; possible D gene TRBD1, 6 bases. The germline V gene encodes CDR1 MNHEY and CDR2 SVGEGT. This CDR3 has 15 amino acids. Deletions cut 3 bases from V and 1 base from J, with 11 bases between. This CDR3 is CASSYGQLRTDTQYF. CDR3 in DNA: TGTGCCAGCAGTTATGGACAGTTGCGCACAGATACGCAGTATTTT.

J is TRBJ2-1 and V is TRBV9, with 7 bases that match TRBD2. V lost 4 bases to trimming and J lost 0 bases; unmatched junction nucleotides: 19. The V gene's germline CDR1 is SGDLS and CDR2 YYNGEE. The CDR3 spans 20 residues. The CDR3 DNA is TGTGCCAGCAGCCCTACACAAGCGGGGCCGCGGCCCTACTCCTACAATGAGCAGTTCTTC. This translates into CASSPTQAGPRPYSYNEQFF.

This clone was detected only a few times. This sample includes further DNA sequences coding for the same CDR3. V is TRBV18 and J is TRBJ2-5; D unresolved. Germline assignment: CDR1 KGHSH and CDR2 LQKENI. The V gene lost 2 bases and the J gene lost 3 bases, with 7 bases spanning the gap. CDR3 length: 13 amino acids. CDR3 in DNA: TGTGCCAGCTCACCAGGGTGGGAAGAGACCCAGTACTTC. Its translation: CASSPGWEETQYF.

CDR3 sequence reads: CASSSGANEKLFF. CDR3 coding DNA: TGTGCCAGCAGCTCAGGCGCGAATGAAAAACTGTTTTTT. V is TRBV7-3 and J is TRBJ1-4; no firm D call. The V end was cut by 4 bases, the J end by 5 bases, with 8 bases between. This CDR3 spans 13 amino acids. The germline gives CDR1 SGHTA, CDR2 FQGTGA.

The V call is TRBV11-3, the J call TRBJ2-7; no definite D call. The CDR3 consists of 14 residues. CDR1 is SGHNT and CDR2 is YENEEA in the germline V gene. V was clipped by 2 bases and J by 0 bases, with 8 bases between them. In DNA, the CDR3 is TGTGCCAGCAGCTTAATGGCATTCTCCTACGAGCAGTACGTC. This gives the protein CASSLMAFSYEQYV.

CDR3 amino acids: CASSPNNQPQHF. The CDR3 DNA sequence: TGTGCCAGCAGTCCGAATAATCAGCCCCAGCATTTT. The J gene is TRBJ1-5, the V gene TRBV6-6; D gene uncertain. Germline CDR1 reads MNHNY; CDR2 reads SVGAGI (reference sequence). V shed 5 bases and J shed 4 bases, with 6 bases lying between them. This CDR3 has 12 amino acids.

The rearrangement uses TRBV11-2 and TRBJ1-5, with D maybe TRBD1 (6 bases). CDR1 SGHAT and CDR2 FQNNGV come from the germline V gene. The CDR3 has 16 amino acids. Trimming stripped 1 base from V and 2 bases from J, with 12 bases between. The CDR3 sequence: CASSLGVQGGNQPQHF. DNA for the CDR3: TGTGCCAGCAGCTTAGGGGTACAGGGAGGCAATCAGCCCCAGCATTTT. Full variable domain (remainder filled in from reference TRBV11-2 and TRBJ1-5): EAGVAQSPRYKIIEKRQSVAFWCNPISGHATLYWYQQILGQGPKLLIQFQNNGVVDDSQLPKDRFSAERLKGVDSTLKIQPAKLEDSAVYLCASSLGVQGGNQPQHFGDGTRLSIL.

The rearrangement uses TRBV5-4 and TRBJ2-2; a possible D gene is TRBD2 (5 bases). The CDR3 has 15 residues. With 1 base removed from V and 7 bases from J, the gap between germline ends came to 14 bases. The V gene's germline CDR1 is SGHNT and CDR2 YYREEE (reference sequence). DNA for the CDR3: TGTGCCAGCAGCTTGTCCACTAGTATGATCGGGGAGCTGTTTTTT. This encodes CASSLSTSMIGELFF. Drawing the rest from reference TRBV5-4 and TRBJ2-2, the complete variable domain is ETGVTQSPTHLIKTRGQQVTLRCSSQSGHNTVSWYQQALGQGPQFIFQYYREEENGRGNFPPRFSGLQFPNYSSELNVNALELDDSALYLCASSLSTSMIGELFFGEGSRLTVL.

The CDR3 reads CASSLIGGATNEKLFF. The CDR3 DNA reads as TGCGCCAGCAGCTTGATTGGGGGAGCAACTAATGAAAAACTGTTTTTT. The chain uses TRBV5-1 and TRBJ1-4; the D gene is possibly TRBD1 (5 bases). CDR3 size: 16 residues. Germline V lookup: CDR1 SGHRS, CDR2 YFSETQ. V was shortened by 1 base and J by 0 bases, with 10 bases between the two germline ends.

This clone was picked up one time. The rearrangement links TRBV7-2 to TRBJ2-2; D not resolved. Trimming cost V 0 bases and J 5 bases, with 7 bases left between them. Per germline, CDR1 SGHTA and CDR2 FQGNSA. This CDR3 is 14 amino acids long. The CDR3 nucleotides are TGTGCCAGCAGCTTAGCTTATGGAACCGGGGAGCTGTTTTTT. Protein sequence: CASSLAYGTGELFF.

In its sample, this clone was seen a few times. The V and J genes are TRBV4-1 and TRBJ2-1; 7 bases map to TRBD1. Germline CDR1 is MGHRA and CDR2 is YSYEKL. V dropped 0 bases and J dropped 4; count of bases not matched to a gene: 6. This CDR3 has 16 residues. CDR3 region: CASSQDWGQIYNEQFF. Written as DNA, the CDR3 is TGCGCCAGCAGCCAAGATTGGGGACAGATATACAATGAGCAGTTCTTC.

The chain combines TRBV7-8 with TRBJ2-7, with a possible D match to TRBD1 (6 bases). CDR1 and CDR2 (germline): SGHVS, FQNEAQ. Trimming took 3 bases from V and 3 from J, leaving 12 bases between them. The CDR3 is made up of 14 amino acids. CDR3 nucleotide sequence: TGTGCCAGCAGCTTGACCGGACAGATCTACGAGCAGTACTTC. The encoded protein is CASSLTGQIYEQYF.

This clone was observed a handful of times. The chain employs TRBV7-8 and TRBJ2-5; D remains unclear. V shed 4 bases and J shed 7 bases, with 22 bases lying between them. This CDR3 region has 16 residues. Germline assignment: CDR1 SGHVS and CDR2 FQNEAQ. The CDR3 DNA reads TGTGCCAGCAGCTCCCTCTTTGACACCCTACTGGGGACCCAGTACTTC. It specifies CASSSLFDTLLGTQYF.

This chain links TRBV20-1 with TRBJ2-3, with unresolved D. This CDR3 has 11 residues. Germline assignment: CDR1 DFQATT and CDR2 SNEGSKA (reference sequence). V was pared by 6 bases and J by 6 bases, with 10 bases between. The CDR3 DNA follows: TGCAGTGCCCCGGAACTGGATACGCAGTATTTT. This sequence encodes CSAPELDTQYF.

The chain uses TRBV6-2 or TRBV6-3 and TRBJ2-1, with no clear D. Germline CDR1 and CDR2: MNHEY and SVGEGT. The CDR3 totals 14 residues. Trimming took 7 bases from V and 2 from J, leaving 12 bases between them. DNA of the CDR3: TGTGCCAGCACCCCGAGACTGCCCTACAATGAGCAGTTCTTC. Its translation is CASTPRLPYNEQFF.